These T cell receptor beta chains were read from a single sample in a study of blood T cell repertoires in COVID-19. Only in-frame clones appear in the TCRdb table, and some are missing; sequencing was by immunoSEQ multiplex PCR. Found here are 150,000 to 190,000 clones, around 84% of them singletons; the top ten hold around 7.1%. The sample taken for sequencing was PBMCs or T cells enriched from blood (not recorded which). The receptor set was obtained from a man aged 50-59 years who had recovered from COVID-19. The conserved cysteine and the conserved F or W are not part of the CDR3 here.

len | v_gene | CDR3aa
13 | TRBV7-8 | ASTLEVRGIDGYT
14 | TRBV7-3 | ASCRRRGCSYNEQF
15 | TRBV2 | ASSEALPGGRGWGYT
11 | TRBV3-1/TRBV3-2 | ASSQNSGGEQY
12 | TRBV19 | ASSMGGTLNEQF
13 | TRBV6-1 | ASSEVGAGDSPLH
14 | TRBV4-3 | ASSQDRQGPGNTIY
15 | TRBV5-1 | ASSARQGASDNSPLH
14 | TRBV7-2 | ASSFARDRVRETQY
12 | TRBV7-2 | ASSLVQNNSPLH
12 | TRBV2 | ASSEAGGIYGYT
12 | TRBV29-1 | SAAPIGGSTEAF
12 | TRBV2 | ASSEADSTNIQY
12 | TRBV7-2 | ASTGQGVDYEQY
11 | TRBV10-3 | AISGRMNTEAF
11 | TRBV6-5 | ASARGADYGYT
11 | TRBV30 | AWSRGGGTEAF
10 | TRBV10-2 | ASSDRGFGYT
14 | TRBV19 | ASRPWTDSGANVLT
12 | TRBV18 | ASSPLKGGHGYT
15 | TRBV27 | ASSRRQGVRVYDEQF
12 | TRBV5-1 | ASSLDFPSQPQH
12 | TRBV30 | AWSQTGVLPGYT
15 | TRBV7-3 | ASSLTGQTSSYNEQF
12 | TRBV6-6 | ASSLTGVSTEAF
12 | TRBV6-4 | ASRPDWNTGELF
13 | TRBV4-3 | ASSQDRGGTYEQY
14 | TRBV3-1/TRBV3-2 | ASSQDPVGPGHEQF
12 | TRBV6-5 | ASSLQDSNQPQH
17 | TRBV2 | ASSEQMSLGGMGNQPQH
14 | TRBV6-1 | ASSGRGRGIPTEAF
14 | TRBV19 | ASSILPGQGREKLF
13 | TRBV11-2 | ASSLGGSGFYEQY
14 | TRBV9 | ASSEGGTANPGELF
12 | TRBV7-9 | ASSLVAVGDTQY
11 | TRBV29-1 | SVGTGGLQPQH
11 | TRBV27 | ASGRAGTGELF
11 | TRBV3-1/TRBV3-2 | ASVPTSGNEQF
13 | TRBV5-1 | ASSPGQGWGTEAF
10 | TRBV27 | ASSLTGTGYT
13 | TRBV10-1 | ASSSLKGQNTEAF
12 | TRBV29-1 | SVEVSSLHTEAF
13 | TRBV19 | ASSKLAGHTDTQY
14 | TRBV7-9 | ASSPGGLVGNYGYT
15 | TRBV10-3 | AISESESLAGLETQY
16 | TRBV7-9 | ASSFRSSGGIGTDTQY
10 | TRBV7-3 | ASSYQGSEAF
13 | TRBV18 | ASSPDRGHGNTIY
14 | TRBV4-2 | ASSQESSGSNQPQH
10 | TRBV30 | AWSQQGTEAF
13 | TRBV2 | ASSPLAGGTGTQY
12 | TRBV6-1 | ASSESRVYNEQF